Listed below are T cell receptor beta chains from one sample, sequenced in a study of blood T cell repertoires in COVID-19. The table came from immunoSEQ multiplex PCR; TCRdb's copy has only in-frame clones and leaves some out. The data hold 150,000 to 200,000 clones, with about 79% observed a single time. Specimen: peripheral blood. The receptors were gathered from a woman aged 70-85 years with acute or convalescent COVID-19. Each CDR3 is given with its conserved first and last residue. D genes are given only for firm matches. Clone size is not always given. Where it is, it says once, few, many or a class for expanded clones.

TRBJ2-7 . TRBV6-5 . TGTGCCAGCAGAAGGGGTGGCGGGATCCCCTACGAGCAGTACTTC CASRRGGGIPYEQYF
TRBJ2-1 . TRBV21-1 few TGTGCCAGCAGCAAAGGTTTGTGGAGGAGCTCCTACAATGAGCAGTTCTTC CASSKGLWRSSYNEQFF
TRBJ2-3 . TRBV5-4 once TGTGCCAGCAGCCACCCCATTAGTGGAGTCACAGATACGCAGTATTTT CASSHPISGVTDTQYF
TRBJ2-1 TRBD2 TRBV19 . TGTGCCAGTAGTATCTCGGCGGGAGAAAACAATGAGCAGTTCTTC CASSISAGENNEQFF
TRBJ1-3 . TRBV6-6 . TGTGCCAGCAGCACTGCACTCAGGACTGGAAACACCATATATTTT CASSTALRTGNTIYF
TRBJ2-1 TRBD2 TRBV5-1 . TGCGCCAGCAGCCCCCAAAGCGGGAGGGCCGGTGAGCAGTTCTTC CASSPQSGRAGEQFF
TRBJ2-5 . TRBV9 . TGTGCCAGCAGCATACTCCCGGGACAACAAGAGACCCAGTACTTC CASSILPGQQETQYF
TRBJ2-1 . TRBV20-1 . TGCAGTGCAGCGACTTATGGGGAGCAGTTCTTC CSAATYGEQFF
TRBJ1-4 . TRBV29-1 few TGCAGCGCCGTGGGGGGTACTAATGAAAAACTGTTTTTT CSAVGGTNEKLFF
TRBJ1-4 . TRBV19 . TGTGCCAGTAGTACCGGTGCAACTAATGAAAAACTGTTTTTT CASSTGATNEKLFF
TRBJ1-6 TRBD1 TRBV7-2 . TGTGCCAGCAGCTTAGGAGCCAGGGGGAGTTTTGGCTCACCCCTCCACTTT CASSLGARGSFGSPLHF
TRBJ2-7 . TRBV18 . TGTGCCAGCTCACAGCAGGGCACCTACGAGCAGTACTTC CASSQQGTYEQYF
TRBJ2-1 TRBD2 TRBV27 . TGTGCCAGCAGCCAACCGGGACTAGCGGGAGGGCCGTTCAATGAGCAGTTCTTC CASSQPGLAGGPFNEQFF
TRBJ2-5 TRBD1 TRBV2 . TGTGCCAGCAGCGTAGACAGGGCACAAGAGACCCAGTACTTC CASSVDRAQETQYF
TRBJ1-1 . TRBV14 few TGTGCCAGCAGCCAAGTCGGGGGACGGAACACTGAAGCTTTCTTT CASSQVGGRNTEAFF
TRBJ1-2 TRBD1 TRBV11-3 . TGTGCCAGCATACACAGGGGTTCGGAATATGGCTACACCTTC CASIHRGSEYGYTF